Here is one TCR beta chain with its context. Its antigen remains undetermined. No clone much larger than this one lies a single base away; base qualities are absent. Library generation was performed with the immunoSEQ multiplex PCR assay. The multiplex PCR relied on a mix of 60 forward primers for TCR Vbeta segments and 13 reverse primers for TCR Jbeta segments. Amplification of the CDR3 region of rearranged TCR beta genes was performed with a multiplex PCR assay on genomic DNA. The Illumina HiSeq System was used to sequence the amplified TCR beta libraries as 87-base-pair reads. As for the original processing: A later analysis tallied tens of millions of unique TCR beta chains across the 666 repertoires, and around 12 million of those chains were shared by two or more donors. A nearest-neighbor algorithm error-corrected the raw reads and collapsed the reads into unique sequences, merging closely related sequences to remove PCR and sequencing errors. Alignment of CDR3 sequences to IMGT reference sequences was used to assign V, D and J gene segments. For a sequence to be retained, at least a six-nucleotide match to both a V gene segment and a J gene segment was required. Rearrangements were called productive when the CDR3 lacked stop codons and stayed in frame with V and J; all others were non-productive. CDR3 was defined by IMGT convention, running from the second conserved V-encoded cysteine to the conserved J-encoded phenylalanine. Sequences without an unambiguous match to a single V gene segment were excluded from the earlier analysis of a few hundred of the donors. An earlier analysis of fewer than 650 of the donors classified V segments as functional when productive rearrangements were above 56.7% and as segregating when the standard deviation between donors was above 5%. A statistical classification framework was developed to diagnose cytomegalovirus status using the catalog of TCR beta chain sequences. V and J gene assignment, in a later analysis, came from comparing TCR nucleotide sequences with IMGT/GENE-DB human TR gene sequences. In a later analysis, CDR3 sequences and most-parsimonious VDJ recombination scenarios were assigned using the TCRdist pipeline. In a later analysis, every TCR beta chain was defined by the combination of its CDR3 amino acid sequence and its V-gene family, and reads without a unique V-gene family were dropped. To address suspected cross-contamination and a sequencing artifact, a later analysis removed 550 to 750 highly shared, low-generation-probability nucleotide sequences. A later analysis calculated a clonal expansion index for each public chain from normalized within-repertoire ranks of inferred template counts. A later analysis computed generation probabilities with a VDJ recombination model fitted to out-of-frame rearrangements, and checked the results against IGoR. In a later analysis, hypergeometric tests were used to score TCR-TCR, TCR-HLA and TCR-CMV co-occurrence, with a repertoire-size bias correction applied to TCR pairs. To estimate false discovery rates, a later analysis permuted the HLA or CMV assignments 20 times. In a later analysis, co-occurring TCRs were grouped using DBSCAN, and TCRdist sequence similarity was added for clustering within HLA-allele-positive subsets. For co-occurrence clustering, repertoires with fewer than 30,000 or more than 120,000 public chains were excluded, along with several repertoires with anomalous nucleotide sharing. TCRdb carries this immuneACCESS record with in-frame sequences only. Its versions omit some clonotypes, under half of them owing to an unresolved V gene in the studies checked, with the rest unexplained. V and J calls and clone size follow that table, whereas D and trimming were derived from the DNA. This sample holds under 300,000 clones; about 83% were observed only once. 2% to 2.5% of the sample is held by the ten biggest clonotypes.

The cohort comprised fewer than 750 healthy bone marrow donors. At the time of sampling, every cohort member was nominally healthy, though immune exposures that went unrecorded were likely present. The donor tested CMV seropositive and was one of the 289 seropositive cohort members. A peripheral blood sample was provided by each donor, and peripheral blood mononuclear cells were used for TCR beta sequencing. Genomic DNA extraction from the blood cell samples was performed with the Qiagen DNeasy Blood Extraction Kit. This entry belongs to a study of cytomegalovirus exposure and HLA in healthy donors (dated by TCRdb to about 2017). Concerning the study at large: An earlier analysis of fewer than 750 of the donors reported approximately 260 Gb of sequence data and 90 million to 120 million unique TCR beta sequences obtained from roughly 180 million T cells. In a later analysis, previously published TCR beta repertoires from roughly 710 donors were re-analyzed and high-resolution HLA genotyping was added so that TCR occurrence patterns could be studied. Because of strong linkage in the cohort, four or five DR-DQ haplotypes were treated as single units for association and clustering. Of the 350 to 400 genotyped donors, approximately 83% fell in the genetic ancestry cluster associated with self-reported Caucasian donors. The study profiled the T cell repertoires of more than 500 subjects by immunosequencing and related them to cytomegalovirus serostatus. Around 320 gigabases of sequencing data and approximately 80 million unique TCR sequences were included in an early release covering roughly 600 HLA-typed donors. In a later genetic analysis, genome-wide SNP genotypes for about 55% of the roughly 700 donors were used, and that subset was treated as a discovery cohort. Besides the first cohort of 666 subjects, a separate validation cohort made up of over a hundred different subjects was used. Among a few hundred genotyped donors of the cohort, an average of 235,054 unique TCR beta nucleotide sequences were sequenced per donor, roughly 20% of them non-productive. Rather than drawing on any new phenotypic data, the later analysis identified candidate immune exposures from TCR beta sequences and the way those sequences occurred across donors. Both class I and class II loci were covered by HLA typing, at four-digit resolution. The number of typed donors differed by locus: roughly 620-640 for A, B, C, DRB1 and DQB1; some 500 for DQA1; around 610 for DPA1; and about 450 for DPB1. The study aimed to test whether cataloging public T cell receptors could reveal signatures of past pathogen exposure. An earlier analysis of approximately 630 of the donors applied high-throughput TCR beta sequencing to assess whether each TCR beta V gene segment acted as functional or pseudogenic. To predict cytomegalovirus infection status, the study brought together high-throughput TCR immunosequencing, statistical association of individual TCRs with disease status, and machine learning. Every repertoire in the discovery cohort had been generated on one and the same sequencing platform. Alongside the repertoire data, information on donor age, sex, ethnicity and CMV serostatus was compiled.

The investigation overall reported the following: Sequencing depth was assumed to be roughly uniform across donors in the presence/absence analyses, though that assumption may not hold. The study listed 150 to 200 TCR beta chains as associated with cytomegalovirus. The sequencing pipeline was judged likely to have produced a cluster of highly shared sequence variants as a technical artifact. The authors suggested that the approach could potentially be generalized to other disease states and immunological phenotypes. About 17 rarely observed V segments, including chromosome 9 orphons, were excluded from the earlier analysis of approximately 500 of the donors because counts were too low. A later analysis reported that several top co-occurrence clusters appeared linked to parvovirus B19, influenza, CMV and Epstein-Barr virus. Because some donors lacked HLA typing at each locus, the association tests relied only on the typed subset. Linkage disequilibrium might explain the correlated functional status among segregating V segments, but an unknown experimental factor could not be excluded. Compared with equally common non-associated chains, HLA-associated TCR beta chains in a later analysis were more clonally expanded and had lower generation probabilities. Compared with the approximately 600-donor mean, donors in an Asian-associated ancestry cluster had fewer N-insertions in productive TCRs, according to a later genetic analysis. In vitro tests confirmed that a few of the cytomegalovirus-associated TCR beta chains recognize cytomegalovirus antigens. A further reported finding was that TCR beta sequences accurately predicted the HLA-A and HLA-B alleles for most subjects in the first cohort. According to a later analysis, TCR association rates differed among HLA loci, with DRB1 alleles showing the most associated TCRs and HLA-C alleles showing the fewest. A later analysis found that most CMV-associated TCR beta chains appeared HLA-restricted, with HLA associations seemingly driven largely by CMV exposure. Immune exposure information for the cohort was limited to CMV serostatus. The cohort was sequenced for TCR beta chains only, and without alpha or paired-chain data the features that could be detected were limited. In a later analysis, some 18,000 TCR beta sequences were associated with specific HLA alleles at a false discovery rate of 0.05. The classifier was reported to diagnose cytomegalovirus status with high specificity and sensitivity in both the original and validation cohorts. In an earlier analysis of approximately 590 of the donors, most TCR beta V segments were observed in productive rearrangements about 87% or about 30% of the time, broadly matching IMGT annotations. Most TCR sequences were seen in very few donors, while some public TCRs were found in many individuals. Assigning TCR associations to individual alleles was difficult when HLA alleles, especially DR and DQ, strongly co-occurred. An association between a missense DCLRE1C variant and V-gene and J-gene trimming of TCR beta chains was found in a later genetic analysis and replicated in an independent cohort.

This receptor was identified in a middle-aged woman in good health and CMV-seropositive. Sequenced sample: PBMCs.

The DNA sequence is given as TGTGCCAGCAGCTTGGGCGGGGCCTCCTACGAGCAGTACTTC. The resulting protein is CASSLGGASYEQYF. In this chain, TRBV5-5 is recombined with TRBJ2-7; possibly the D gene is TRBD2, per 6 matching bases. Relative to germline, V is 0 bases shorter and J is 0 bases shorter, with 7 bases between their ends. From the cysteine up to the phenylalanine, the CDR3 has a length of 14 residues. The CDR3 DNA has 42 bases and is translated from base 1. CDR1 and CDR2 (SGHKS, YYEKEE) derive from the germline V gene (reference sequence).